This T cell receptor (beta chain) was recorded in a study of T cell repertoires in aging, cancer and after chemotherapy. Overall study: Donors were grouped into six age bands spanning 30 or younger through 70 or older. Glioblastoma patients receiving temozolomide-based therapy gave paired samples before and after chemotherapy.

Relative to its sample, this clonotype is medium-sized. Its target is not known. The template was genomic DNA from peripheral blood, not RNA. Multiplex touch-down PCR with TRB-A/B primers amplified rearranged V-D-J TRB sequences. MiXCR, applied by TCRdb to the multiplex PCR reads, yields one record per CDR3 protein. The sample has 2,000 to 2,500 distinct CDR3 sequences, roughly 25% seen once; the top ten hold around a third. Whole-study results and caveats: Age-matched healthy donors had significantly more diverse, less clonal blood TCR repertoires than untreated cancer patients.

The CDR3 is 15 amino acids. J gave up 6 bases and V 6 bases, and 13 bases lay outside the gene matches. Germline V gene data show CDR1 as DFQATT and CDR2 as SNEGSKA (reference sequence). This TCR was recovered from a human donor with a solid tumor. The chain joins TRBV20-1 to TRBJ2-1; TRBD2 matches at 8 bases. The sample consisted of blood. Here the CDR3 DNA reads TGCAGTGCAGAGGAGGGGACTAGGCGACTCAATGAGCAGTTCTTC. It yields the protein CSAEEGTRRLNEQFF.